This section outlines one T cell receptor (beta chain) sequence together with its context. No antigen is known for it. An end of the junction differs from the germline gene, which may be a read error. These data are taken from a study of siplizumab effects on memory and regulatory T cells. CDR1 SQVTM and CDR2 ANQGSEA come from the germline V gene. The length of the CDR3 is 11 residues. Regarding the study as a whole: Whether the proliferating Tregs (from siplizumab cultures) were suppressive was not confirmed. Naive T cells looked more diverse than memory cells, and they looked like major contributors to the alloresponse. It was not possible to assign a naive or memory phenotype to roughly 80-95% of proliferating CD4+ or CD8+ clones.

Data came from immunoSEQ multiplex PCR; TCRdb stores just in-frame clones and leaves some out. The sample yields approximately 100,000 clones, 92% seen once. This chain links TRBV29-1 with TRBJ2-1; no clear D. This receptor was identified in a human donor in good health. Sequenced input: Tregs sorted from blood. This CDR3 reads CSVEGASVVVF. The CDR3 DNA reads TGCAGCGTTGAAGGGGCCAGCGTCGTAGTCTTC.